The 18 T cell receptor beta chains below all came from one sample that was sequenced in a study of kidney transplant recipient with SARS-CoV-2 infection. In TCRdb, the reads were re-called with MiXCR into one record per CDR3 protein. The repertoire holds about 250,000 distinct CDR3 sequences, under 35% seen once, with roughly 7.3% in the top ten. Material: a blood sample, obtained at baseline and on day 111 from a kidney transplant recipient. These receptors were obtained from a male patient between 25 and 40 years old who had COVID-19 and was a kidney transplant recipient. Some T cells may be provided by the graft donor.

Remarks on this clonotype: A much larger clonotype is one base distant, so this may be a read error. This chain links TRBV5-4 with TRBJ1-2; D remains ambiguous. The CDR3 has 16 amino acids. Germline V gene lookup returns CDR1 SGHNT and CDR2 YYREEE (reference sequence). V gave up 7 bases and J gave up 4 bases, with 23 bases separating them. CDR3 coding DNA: TGTGCCAGCTTGGAGGCCGTACCAGGAAAGGCCTATGGCTACACCTTC. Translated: CASLEAVPGKAYGYTF.

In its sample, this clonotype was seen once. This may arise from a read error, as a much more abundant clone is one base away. CDR3 in DNA: TGTGCCAGCAGCCAGCTCCGGGAGCCGGTGCACTTC. Encoded protein: CASSQLREPVHF. The chain joins TRBV3-2 to TRBJ2-5; the DNA was not compared with TRBD1, the D call given in the table. TRBV3-2 is reported as a pseudogene. This CDR3 has 12 amino acids.

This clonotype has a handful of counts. CDR3: CASSDQGADTQYF. CDR3 in DNA: TGTGCCAGCAGTGATCAGGGAGCAGATACGCAGTATTTT. The chain employs TRBV6-4 and TRBJ2-3; the D call may be TRBD1 or TRBD2 (5 bases each). Germline loops: CDR1 MRHNA, CDR2 SNTAGT. This CDR3 spans 13 amino acids. The V end was cut by 3 bases, the J end by 4 bases, with 8 bases between.

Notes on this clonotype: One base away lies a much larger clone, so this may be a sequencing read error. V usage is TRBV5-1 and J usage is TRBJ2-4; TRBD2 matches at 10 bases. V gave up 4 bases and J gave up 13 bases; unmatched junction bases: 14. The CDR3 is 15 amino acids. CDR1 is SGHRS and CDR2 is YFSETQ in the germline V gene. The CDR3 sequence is CASSPPLAGVYGQYF. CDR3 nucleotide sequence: TGCGCCAGCAGCCCTCCGCTAGCGGGAGTATACGGGCAGTACTTC.

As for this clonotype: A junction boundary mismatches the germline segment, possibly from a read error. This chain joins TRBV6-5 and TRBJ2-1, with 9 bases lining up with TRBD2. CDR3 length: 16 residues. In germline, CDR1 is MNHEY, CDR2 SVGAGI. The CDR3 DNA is TGTGCCAGCTGGCCTAGCGGGGACACCGCCTACAATGAGCAGCTCTTC. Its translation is CASWPSGDTAYNEQLF.

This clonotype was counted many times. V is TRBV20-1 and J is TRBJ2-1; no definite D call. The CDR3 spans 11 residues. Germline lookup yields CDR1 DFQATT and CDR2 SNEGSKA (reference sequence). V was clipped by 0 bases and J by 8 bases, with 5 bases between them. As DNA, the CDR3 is TGCAGTGCTAGAGATTTCGATGAGCAGTTCTTC. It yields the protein CSARDFDEQFF.

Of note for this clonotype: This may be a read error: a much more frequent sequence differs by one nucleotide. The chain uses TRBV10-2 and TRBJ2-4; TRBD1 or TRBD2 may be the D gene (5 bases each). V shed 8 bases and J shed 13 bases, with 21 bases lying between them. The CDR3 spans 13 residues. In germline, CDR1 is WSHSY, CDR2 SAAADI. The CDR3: CASCRDPVYGQYF. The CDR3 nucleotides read TGCGCCAGCTGCCGGGACCCCGTCTACGGGCAGTACTTC.

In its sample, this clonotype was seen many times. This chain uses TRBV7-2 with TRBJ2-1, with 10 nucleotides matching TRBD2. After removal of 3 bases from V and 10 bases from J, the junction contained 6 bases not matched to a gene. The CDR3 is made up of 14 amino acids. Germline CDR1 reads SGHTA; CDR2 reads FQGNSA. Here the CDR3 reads CASSFIAGGWEQFF. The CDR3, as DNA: TGTGCCAGCAGCTTTATAGCGGGAGGTTGGGAGCAGTTCTTC. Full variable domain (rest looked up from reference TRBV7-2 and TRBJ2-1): GAGVSQSPSNKVTEKGKDVELRCDPISGHTALYWYRQSLGQGLEFLIYFQGNSAPDKSGLPSDRFSAERTGGSVSTLTIQRTQQEDSAVYLCASSFIAGGWEQFFGPGTRLTVL.

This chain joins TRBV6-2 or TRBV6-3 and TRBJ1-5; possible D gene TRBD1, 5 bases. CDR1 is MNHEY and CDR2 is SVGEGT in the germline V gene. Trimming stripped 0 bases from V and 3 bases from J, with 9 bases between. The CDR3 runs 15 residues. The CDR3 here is CASSYSAGYNQPQHF. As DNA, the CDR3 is TGTGCCAGCAGTTACTCAGCAGGGTACAATCAGCCCCAGCATTTT.

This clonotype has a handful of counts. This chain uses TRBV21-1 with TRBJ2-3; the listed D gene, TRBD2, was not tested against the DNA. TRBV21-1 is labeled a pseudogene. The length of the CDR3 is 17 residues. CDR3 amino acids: CASSMHLATVMQDTQYF. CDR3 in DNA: TGTGCCAGCAGTATGCATCTAGCTACAGTCATGCAAGATACGCAGTATTTT.

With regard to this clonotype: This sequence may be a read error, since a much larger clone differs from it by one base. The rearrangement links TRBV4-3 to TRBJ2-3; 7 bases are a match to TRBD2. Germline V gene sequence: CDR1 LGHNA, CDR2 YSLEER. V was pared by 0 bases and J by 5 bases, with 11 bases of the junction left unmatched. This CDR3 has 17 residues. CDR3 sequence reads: CASSQDPGRGDGDTQYF. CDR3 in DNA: TGCGCCAGCAGCCAAGATCCGGGACGGGGGGACGGAGATACGCAGTATTTT.

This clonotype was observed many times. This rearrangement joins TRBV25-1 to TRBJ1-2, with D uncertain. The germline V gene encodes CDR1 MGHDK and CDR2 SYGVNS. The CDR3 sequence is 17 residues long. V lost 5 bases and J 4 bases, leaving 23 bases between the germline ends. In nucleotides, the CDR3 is TGTGCCAGCAGTAGGCAATCAGAACTGGGAAAGACCTATGGCTACACCTTC. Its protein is CASSRQSELGKTYGYTF.

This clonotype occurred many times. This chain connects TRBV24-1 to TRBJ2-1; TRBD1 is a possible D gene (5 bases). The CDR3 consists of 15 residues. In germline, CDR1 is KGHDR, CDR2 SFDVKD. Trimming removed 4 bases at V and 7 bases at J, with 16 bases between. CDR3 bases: TGTGCCACCAGTGACCCGACAGTGTGGGGAAATGAGCAGTTCTTC. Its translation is CATSDPTVWGNEQFF.

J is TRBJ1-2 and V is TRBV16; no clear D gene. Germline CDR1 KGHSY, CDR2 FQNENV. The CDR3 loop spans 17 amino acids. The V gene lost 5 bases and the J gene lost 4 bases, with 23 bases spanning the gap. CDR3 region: CASSWAVVARKTYGYTF. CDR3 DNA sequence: TGTGCCAGCAGCTGGGCTGTGGTCGCTAGAAAGACCTATGGCTACACCTTC.

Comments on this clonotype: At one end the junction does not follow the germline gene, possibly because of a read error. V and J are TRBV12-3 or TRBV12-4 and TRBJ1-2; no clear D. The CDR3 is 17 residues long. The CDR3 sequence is CASSQRHSFRKTYGYAF. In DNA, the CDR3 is TGTGCCAGCAGTCAACGGCACAGCTTCCGAAAGACCTATGGCTACGCCTTC.

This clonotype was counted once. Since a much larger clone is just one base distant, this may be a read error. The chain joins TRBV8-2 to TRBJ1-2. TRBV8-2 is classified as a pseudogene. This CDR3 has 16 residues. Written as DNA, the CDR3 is TGTGGCAGTAGTATCATTGATAGCCGAAAGACCTATGGCTACACCTTC. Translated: CGSSIIDSRKTYGYTF.

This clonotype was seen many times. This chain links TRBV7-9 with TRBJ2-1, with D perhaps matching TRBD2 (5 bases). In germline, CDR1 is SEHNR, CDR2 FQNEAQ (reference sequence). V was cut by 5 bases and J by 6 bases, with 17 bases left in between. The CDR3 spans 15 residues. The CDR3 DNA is TGTGCCAGCAGCCCTCGGGGTCTCGAACTCAATGAGCAGTTCTTC. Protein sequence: CASSPRGLELNEQFF.

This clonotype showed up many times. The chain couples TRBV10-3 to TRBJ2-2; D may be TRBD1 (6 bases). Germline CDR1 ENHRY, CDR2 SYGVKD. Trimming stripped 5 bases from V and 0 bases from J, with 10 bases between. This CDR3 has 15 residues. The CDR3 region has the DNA TGTGCCATCAGTTGGGACAACGCGAACACCGGGGAGCTGTTTTTT. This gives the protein CAISWDNANTGELFF.